The 20 T cell receptor beta chains presented below share a single source sample, sequenced in a study of blood T cell repertoires in COVID-19. Profiled with immunoSEQ multiplex PCR; TCRdb holds only in-frame clones, not every one. The table includes about 180,000 clones, around 89% detected once. The sequenced sample was peripheral blood. The source is a young woman with acute or convalescent COVID-19.

The chain links TRBV5-5 to TRBJ1-3; no reliable D call. This CDR3 contains 13 residues. Germline CDR1 is SGHKS and CDR2 is YYEKEE (reference sequence). V dropped 4 bases and J dropped 12 bases, with 17 bases sitting between them. In DNA form, the CDR3 reads TGTGCCAGCAGCCGGGATCGTGAGAGTAACATATATTTT. This codes for CASSRDRESNIYF.

This chain uses TRBV5-1 with TRBJ2-2; 11 bases fit TRBD2. From germline, CDR1 is SGHRS and CDR2 YFSETQ. The CDR3 spans 16 residues. V shed 7 bases, J shed 4 bases, and the junction held 9 bases outside the gene matches. In DNA, the CDR3 is TGCGCCAGCCGAGAGTTAGCGGGAGGGAGCACCGGGGAGCTGTTTTTT. This codes for CASRELAGGSTGELFF.

The V and J genes are TRBV29-1 and TRBJ2-3; 8 bases map to TRBD1. The CDR3 consists of 13 residues. CDR1 and CDR2 from the germline V gene are SQVTM and ANQGSEA. The V and J ends lost 4 bases and 2 bases, in that order; junction bases with no gene match: 2. CDR3 in amino acids: CSVGTGFTDTQYF. Written as DNA, the CDR3 is TGCAGCGTTGGGACAGGGTTCACAGATACGCAGTATTTT.

The sample holds one count of this clone. CDR3 nucleotides: TGTGCCAGCAGTCGACAGGGGGTGATCTATGGCTACACCTTC. Amino acids: CASSRQGVIYGYTF. This chain connects TRBV28 to TRBJ1-2; TRBD1 matches 9 bases. Germline trimming cut 5 bases from V and 4 bases from J; bases unmatched to any gene: 5. CDR1 and CDR2 from the germline V gene are MDHEN and SYDVKM. CDR3 length equals 14 residues.

This rearrangement joins TRBV11-3 to TRBJ2-5; TRBD1 is a possible D gene (6 bases). Trimming removed 11 bases from V and 4 bases from J, with 20 bases in between. The CDR3 runs to 14 residues. The V gene's germline CDR1 is SGHNT and CDR2 YENEEA. CDR3 nucleotide sequence: TGTGCCGGGGCGGCAGGGGCCACCCCAGAGACCCAGTACTTC. It encodes CAGAAGATPETQYF.

J is TRBJ2-7 and V is TRBV28; TRBD2 matches at 8 bases. This CDR3 is built from 13 residues. Losses at the gene ends were 7 bases for V and 3 bases for J; bases not matched to a gene: 5. Germline loops: CDR1 MDHEN, CDR2 SYDVKM. DNA for the CDR3: TGTGCCAGCAAAGCGGGAGATCTCTACGAGCAGTACTTC. It encodes CASKAGDLYEQYF.

CDR3 DNA sequence: TGTGCCAGCTCACCACCCGCCCGGGATGAGCAGTTCTTC. This translates into CASSPPARDEQFF. The chain recombines TRBV18 with TRBJ2-1; no clear D. Germline assignment: CDR1 KGHSH and CDR2 LQKENI. The CDR3 covers 13 residues. Trimming cost V 0 bases and J 8 bases, with 8 bases left between them.

The chain carries TRBV15 and TRBJ2-1; 9 bases fit TRBD2. The CDR3 contains 16 residues. Germline trimming cut 0 bases from V and 9 bases from J; bases unmatched to any gene: 9. CDR1 LNHNV and CDR2 YYDKDF come from the germline V gene (reference sequence). The CDR3 region has the DNA TGTGCCACCAGCAGAGATTTGGCGGGAGGGCCCATTGAGCAGTTCTTC. This codes for CATSRDLAGGPIEQFF.

This clone occurred once. The rearrangement links TRBV28 to TRBJ1-2; a weak D match, TRBD1 (6 bases). CDR1 is MDHEN and CDR2 is SYDVKM in the germline V gene. There are 14 residues in the CDR3. Trimming removed 4 bases at V and 4 bases at J, with 13 bases between. The CDR3 nucleotides read TGTGCCAGCAGTTACCCGGGGGGGGCCTATGGCTACACCTTC. Its translation is CASSYPGGAYGYTF.

CDR3 residues: CASSSNFYGYTF. CDR3 bases: TGTGCCAGCAGTTCAAACTTCTATGGCTACACCTTC. The genes are TRBV6-5 and TRBJ1-2; D is undetermined. Trimming left V 4 bases short and J 4 bases short, with 7 bases between. CDR3 length equals 12 residues. CDR1 MNHEY and CDR2 SVGAGI come from the germline V gene.

The chain carries TRBV5-1 and TRBJ1-1, with D perhaps matching TRBD1 (6 bases). This CDR3 has 12 residues. CDR1 and CDR2 (germline): SGHRS, YFSETQ. Trimming cost V 7 bases and J 0 bases, with 7 bases left between them. The CDR3 bases are TGCGCCAGCGGGGGCATGAACACTGAAGCTTTCTTT. Translated: CASGGMNTEAFF. Using reference TRBV5-1 and TRBJ1-1 for the parts outside the CDR3, the full variable domain is KAGVTQTPRYLIKTRGQQVTLSCSPISGHRSVSWYQQTPGQGLQFLFEYFSETQRNKGNFPGRFSGRQFSNSRSEMNVSTLELGDSALYLCASGGMNTEAFFGQGTRLTVV.

This chain links TRBV2 with TRBJ2-3; unclear D gene. V was cut by 7 bases and J by 0 bases, with 14 bases left in between. Germline CDR1 SNHLY, CDR2 FYNNEI. The CDR3 runs 15 residues. CDR3 DNA: TGTGCCAGCACCCAGCCTGGGCGAAGCACAGATACGCAGTATTTT. Translating gives CASTQPGRSTDTQYF.

The sample holds one count of this clone. This sequence joins TRBV27 and TRBJ1-1; 7 bases line up with TRBD1. From germline, CDR1 is MNHEY and CDR2 SMNVEV (reference sequence). The CDR3 has 15 residues. V dropped 5 bases and J dropped 0; count of bases not matched to a gene: 6. The CDR3 DNA reads as TGTGCCAGCAGTAGAACAGGGGAACTGAACACTGAAGCTTTCTTT. It is translated as CASSRTGELNTEAFF.

V usage is TRBV7-9 and J usage is TRBJ2-7; possibly TRBD1 for D (6 bases). Trimming stripped 2 bases from V and 5 bases from J, with 19 bases between. Germline assignment: CDR1 SEHNR and CDR2 FQNEAQ (reference sequence). The CDR3 is 16 amino acids. The CDR3 sequence: CASSLPFPTGNNEQYF. CDR3 sequence (DNA): TGTGCCAGCAGCTTACCTTTCCCGACAGGAAACAACGAGCAGTACTTC.

V and J are TRBV21-1 and TRBJ1-6; TRBD1, as called in the table, went unchecked against the DNA. TRBV21-1 is recorded as a pseudogene. The CDR3 consists of 15 residues. CDR3 in amino acids: CASGAPGQVNSPLHF. The CDR3 region has the DNA TGTGCCAGCGGGGCTCCGGGACAGGTTAATTCACCCCTCCACTTT.

The gene calls are TRBV6-5 and TRBJ2-7; TRBD1 agrees at 8 bases. The ends lost 6 bases at V and 3 bases at J; junction bases unmatched: 7. The length of the CDR3 is 14 residues. Germline loops: CDR1 MNHEY, CDR2 SVGAGI. The CDR3 DNA sequence: TGTGCCAGCAGCCCACGAGACAGGGGCTACGAGCAGTACTTC. Translation gives CASSPRDRGYEQYF.

The rearrangement joins TRBV27 to TRBJ2-1, with D maybe TRBD2 (5 bases). Deletions cut 5 bases from V and 6 bases from J, with 20 bases between. Per germline, CDR1 MNHEY and CDR2 SMNVEV (reference sequence). The CDR3 covers 16 residues. In nucleotides, the CDR3 is TGTGCCAGCAGTCCGGACCTTGGAGGCAGCGGCAATGAGCAGTTCTTC. Amino acids: CASSPDLGGSGNEQFF.

The chain uses TRBV10-3 and TRBJ1-5; 9 bases agree with TRBD1. There are 16 residues in the CDR3. Germline V gene lookup returns CDR1 ENHRY and CDR2 SYGVKD. With V trimmed by 0 bases and J by 9 bases, 9 bases remained unmatched. CDR3 sequence (DNA): TGTGCCATCAGTGAGTCGGGGACAGGGCCCCAAGGGCCCCAGCATTTT. Translation gives CAISESGTGPQGPQHF.

The chain is built from TRBV27 and TRBJ2-1; 9 bases map to TRBD2. This CDR3 spans 15 amino acids. The V gene end was trimmed by 6 bases and the J gene end by 7 bases; junction bases not matched to a gene: 10. Germline V CDR1 and CDR2: MNHEY, SMNVEV (reference sequence). The CDR3 DNA reads as TGTGCCAGCAGCTGGGGGACTAGCCCAATTAATGAGCAGTTCTTC. Translated, it gives CASSWGTSPINEQFF.

The rearrangement joins TRBV6-5 to TRBJ1-6, with 7 nucleotides matching TRBD1. The V gene end was trimmed by 0 bases and the J gene end by 8 bases; junction bases not matched to a gene: 4. The germline gives CDR1 MNHEY, CDR2 SVGAGI. CDR3 length: 15 amino acids. The CDR3 reads CASSYSIQGHSPLHF. CDR3 sequence (DNA): TGTGCCAGCAGTTACTCGATACAGGGGCATTCACCCCTCCACTTT.